This entry concerns a single T cell receptor (beta chain). No antigen is known for it. This specimen comes from a study of T cells after yellow fever vaccination. Study-wide results and caveats: Weaker, the secondary response had a peak occurring faster, on day 5 versus 15.

Researchers made TCR cDNA using 5'RACE template switching, and this step added a universal primer site and UMIs. MiXCR was run by TCRdb on the 5' RACE reads, yielding one entry per CDR3 protein. The table lists hundreds of thousands of distinct CDR3 sequences, over 15% of them singletons. CDR1 and CDR2 from the germline V gene are SGHTA and FQGTGA. The CDR3 totals 16 residues. After removal of 1 base from V and 2 bases from J, the junction contained 5 bases not matched to a gene. The chain uses TRBV7-3 and TRBJ2-1; 7 nucleotides agree with TRBD2. This TCR was recovered from a young man who received the YFV17D yellow fever vaccine. The sample was PBMCs, taken 15 days after the yellow fever booster vaccination. The CDR3 DNA sequence: TGTGCCAGCAGCTTAATTCCGGGAGGACCCTACAATGAGCAGTTCTTC. This codes for CASSLIPGGPYNEQFF.